The entry that follows covers one T cell receptor (beta chain) sequence. As yet, its antigen is unknown. Germline V CDR1 and CDR2: GTSNPN, SVGIG (reference sequence). CDR3 length equals 14 residues. The V gene lost 0 bases and the J gene lost 2 bases, with 8 bases spanning the gap. TCR sequencing used cDNA made by reverse transcription of extracted RNA. The table came from immunoSEQ multiplex PCR; TCRdb's copy has only in-frame clones and leaves some out. The sample includes about 120,000 clones, about 50% of them seen just once. The treatment here: oral pan-JAK inhibitor, 5-10 mg twice daily. This record belongs to a study of CD8+ T cells in alopecia areata. Whole-study results and caveats: Higher clonality was seen in lesional scalp than in normal scalp, especially in alopecia totalis/universalis. Alphabeta T cells residing in normal skin are also sequenced in scalp samples.

The source material was CD4+ T cells sorted from blood, sampled at week 4, from a patient treated with tofacitinib. The V and J genes are TRBV30 and TRBJ1-3; the D is unclear. This TCR derives from a human donor with alopecia areata. The CDR3 loop is CAWSVRGTGNTIYF. Written as DNA, the CDR3 is TGTGCCTGGAGTGTACGGGGAACTGGAAACACCATATATTTT.